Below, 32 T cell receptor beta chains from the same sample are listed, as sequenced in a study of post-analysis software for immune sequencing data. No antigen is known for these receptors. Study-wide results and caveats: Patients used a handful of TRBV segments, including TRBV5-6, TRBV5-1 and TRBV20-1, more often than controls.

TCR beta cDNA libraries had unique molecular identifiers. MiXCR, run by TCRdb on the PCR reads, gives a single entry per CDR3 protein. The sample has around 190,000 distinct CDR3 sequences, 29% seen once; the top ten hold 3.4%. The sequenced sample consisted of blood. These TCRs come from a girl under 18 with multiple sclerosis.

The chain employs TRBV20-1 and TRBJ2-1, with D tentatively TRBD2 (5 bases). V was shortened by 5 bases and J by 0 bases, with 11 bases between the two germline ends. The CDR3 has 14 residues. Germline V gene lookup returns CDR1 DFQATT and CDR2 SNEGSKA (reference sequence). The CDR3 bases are TGCAGTGCTCCCGAACTAGTCTCCTACAATGAGCAGTTCTTC. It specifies CSAPELVSYNEQFF.

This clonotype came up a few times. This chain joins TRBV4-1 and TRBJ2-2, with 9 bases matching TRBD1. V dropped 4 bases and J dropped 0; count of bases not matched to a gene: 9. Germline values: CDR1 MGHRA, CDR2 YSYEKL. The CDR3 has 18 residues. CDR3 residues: CASSPLPGTGTNTGELFF. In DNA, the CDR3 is TGCGCCAGCAGCCCCTTACCCGGGACAGGGACGAACACCGGGGAGCTGTTTTTT.

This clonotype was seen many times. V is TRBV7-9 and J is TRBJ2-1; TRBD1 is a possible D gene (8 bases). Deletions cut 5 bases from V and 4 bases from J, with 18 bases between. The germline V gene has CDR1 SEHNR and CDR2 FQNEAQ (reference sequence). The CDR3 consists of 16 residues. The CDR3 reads CASSAKKQGGYNEQFF. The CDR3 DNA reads TGTGCCAGCAGCGCCAAAAAACAGGGGGGGTACAATGAGCAGTTCTTC.

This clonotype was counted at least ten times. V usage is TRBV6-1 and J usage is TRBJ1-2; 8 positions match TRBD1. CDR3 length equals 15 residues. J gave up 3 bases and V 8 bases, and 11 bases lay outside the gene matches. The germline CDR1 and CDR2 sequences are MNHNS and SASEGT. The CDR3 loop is CASRSPDRDHYGYTF. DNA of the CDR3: TGTGCCAGCCGTTCCCCGGACAGGGATCACTATGGCTACACCTTC.

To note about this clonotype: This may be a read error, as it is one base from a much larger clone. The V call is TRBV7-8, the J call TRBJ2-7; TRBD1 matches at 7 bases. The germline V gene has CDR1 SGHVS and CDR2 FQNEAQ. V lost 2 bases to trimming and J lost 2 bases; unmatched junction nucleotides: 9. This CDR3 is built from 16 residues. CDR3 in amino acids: CASSLTLTGDPYEQYF. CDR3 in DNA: TGTGCCAGCAGCTTAACGCTAACAGGGGACCCCTACGAGCAGTACTTC.

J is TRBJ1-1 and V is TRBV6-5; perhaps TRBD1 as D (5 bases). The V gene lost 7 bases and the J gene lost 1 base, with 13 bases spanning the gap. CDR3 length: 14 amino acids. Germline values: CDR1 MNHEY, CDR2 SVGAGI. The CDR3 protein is CASTKQGWNTEAFF. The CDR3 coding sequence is TGTGCCAGCACCAAGCAGGGATGGAACACTGAAGCTTTCTTT.

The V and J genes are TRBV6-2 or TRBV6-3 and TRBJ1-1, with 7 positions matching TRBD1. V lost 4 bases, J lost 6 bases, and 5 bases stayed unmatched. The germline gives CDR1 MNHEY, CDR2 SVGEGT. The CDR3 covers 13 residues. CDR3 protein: CASSSVRGAEAFF. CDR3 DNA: TGTGCCAGCAGTTCGGTCAGGGGGGCTGAAGCTTTCTTT.

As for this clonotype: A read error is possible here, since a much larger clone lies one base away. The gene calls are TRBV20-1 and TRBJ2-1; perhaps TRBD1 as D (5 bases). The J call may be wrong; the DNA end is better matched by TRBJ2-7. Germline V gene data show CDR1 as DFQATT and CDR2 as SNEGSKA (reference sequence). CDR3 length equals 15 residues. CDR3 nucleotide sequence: TGCAGTGCTAGCCCCGACAGATGGGCTTTCAATGAGCAGTACTTC. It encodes CSASPDRWAFNEQYF.

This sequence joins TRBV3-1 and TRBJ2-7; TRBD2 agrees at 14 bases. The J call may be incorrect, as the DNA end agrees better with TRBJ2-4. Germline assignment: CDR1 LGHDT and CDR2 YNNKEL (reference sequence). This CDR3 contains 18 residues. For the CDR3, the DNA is TGTGCCAGCAGCCAATCGACTAGCGGGGGGGCCGGGGGCGACATTCAGTACTTC. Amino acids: CASSQSTSGGAGGDIQYF.

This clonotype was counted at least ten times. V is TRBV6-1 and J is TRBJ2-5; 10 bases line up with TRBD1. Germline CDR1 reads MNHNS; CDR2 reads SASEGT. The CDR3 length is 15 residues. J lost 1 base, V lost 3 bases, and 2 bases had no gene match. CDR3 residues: CASSDRDRGQETQYF. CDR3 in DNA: TGTGCCAGCAGTGATCGGGACAGGGGCCAAGAGACCCAGTACTTC.

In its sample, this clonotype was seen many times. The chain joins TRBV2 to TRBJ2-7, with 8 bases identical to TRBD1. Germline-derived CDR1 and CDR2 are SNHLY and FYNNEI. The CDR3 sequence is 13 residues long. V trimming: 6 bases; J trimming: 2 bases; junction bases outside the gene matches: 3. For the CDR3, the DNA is TGTGCCAGCAGCGGACAGGGCGCCTACGAGCAGTACTTC. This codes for CASSGQGAYEQYF.

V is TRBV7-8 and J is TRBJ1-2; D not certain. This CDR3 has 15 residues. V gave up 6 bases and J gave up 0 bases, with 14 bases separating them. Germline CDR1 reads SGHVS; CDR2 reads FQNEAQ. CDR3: CASRPADGSNYGYTF. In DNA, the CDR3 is TGTGCCAGCAGGCCTGCAGATGGCTCTAACTATGGCTACACCTTC.

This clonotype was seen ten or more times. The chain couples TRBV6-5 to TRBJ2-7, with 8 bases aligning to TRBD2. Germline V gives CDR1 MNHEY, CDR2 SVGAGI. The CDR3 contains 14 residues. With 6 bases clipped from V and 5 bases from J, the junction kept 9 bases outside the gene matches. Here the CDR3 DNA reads TGTGCCAGCAGCCCCCAAGCGGGAGTCCACGAGCAGTACTTC. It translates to CASSPQAGVHEQYF.

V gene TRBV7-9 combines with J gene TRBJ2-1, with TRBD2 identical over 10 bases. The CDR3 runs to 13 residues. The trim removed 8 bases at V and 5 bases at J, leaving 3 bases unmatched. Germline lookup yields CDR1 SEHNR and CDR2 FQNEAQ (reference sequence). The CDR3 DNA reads TGTGCCAGCTTAGCGGGAGGAGACAATGAGCAGTTCTTC. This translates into CASLAGGDNEQFF.

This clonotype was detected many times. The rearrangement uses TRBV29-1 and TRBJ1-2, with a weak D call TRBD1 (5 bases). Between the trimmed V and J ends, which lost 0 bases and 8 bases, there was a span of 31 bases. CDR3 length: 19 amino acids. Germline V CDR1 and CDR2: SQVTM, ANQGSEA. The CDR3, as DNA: TGCAGCGTTGAAGATGGGGGTTTGGGGCTGGGCCTCTTTACCCGGGGCTACACCTTC. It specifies CSVEDGGLGLGLFTRGYTF.

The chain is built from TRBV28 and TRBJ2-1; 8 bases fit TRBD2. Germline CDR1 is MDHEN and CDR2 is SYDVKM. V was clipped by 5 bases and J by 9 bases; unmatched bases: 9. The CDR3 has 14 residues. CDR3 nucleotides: TGTGCCAGCAGTAACGCGGGAGGACGGAGTGAGCAGTTCTTC. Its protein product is CASSNAGGRSEQFF.

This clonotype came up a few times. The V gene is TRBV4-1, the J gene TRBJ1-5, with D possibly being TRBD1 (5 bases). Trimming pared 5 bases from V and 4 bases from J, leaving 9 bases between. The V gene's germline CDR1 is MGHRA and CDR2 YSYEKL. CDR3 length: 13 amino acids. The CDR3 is CASSVRENQPQHF. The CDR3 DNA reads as TGCGCCAGCAGCGTCAGGGAAAATCAGCCCCAGCATTTT.

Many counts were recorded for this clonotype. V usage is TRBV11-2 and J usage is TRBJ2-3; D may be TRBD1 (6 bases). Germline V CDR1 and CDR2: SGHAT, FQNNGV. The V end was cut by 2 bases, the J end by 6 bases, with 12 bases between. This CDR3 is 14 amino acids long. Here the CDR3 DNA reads TGTGCCAGCAGCTTATTACCGACAGGCGATACGCAGTATTTT. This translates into CASSLLPTGDTQYF.

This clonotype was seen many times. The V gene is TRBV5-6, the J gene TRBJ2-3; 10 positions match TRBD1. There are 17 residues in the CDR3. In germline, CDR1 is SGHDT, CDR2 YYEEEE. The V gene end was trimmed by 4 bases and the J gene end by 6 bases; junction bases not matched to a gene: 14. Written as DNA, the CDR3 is TGTGCCAGCAGCGGGGGACAGGGGACTACCCCGGGGGATACGCAGTATTTT. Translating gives CASSGGQGTTPGDTQYF.

CDR3 nucleotides: TGTGCCAGCAGTTTCCTCGGGACAGGGACTTACGAGCAGTACTTC. Its translation is CASSFLGTGTYEQYF. The chain combines TRBV28 with TRBJ2-5; 9 bases align to TRBD1. Matching the DNA end better, TRBJ2-7 makes the J call doubtful. The CDR3 sequence is 15 residues long. CDR1 and CDR2 (germline): MDHEN, SYDVKM.

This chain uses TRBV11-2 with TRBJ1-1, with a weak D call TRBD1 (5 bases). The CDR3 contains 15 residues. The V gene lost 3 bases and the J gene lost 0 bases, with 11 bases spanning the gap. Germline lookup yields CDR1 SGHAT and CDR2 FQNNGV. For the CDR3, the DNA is TGTGCCAGCAGCTTTATTGGGGGATTGAACACTGAAGCTTTCTTT. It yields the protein CASSFIGGLNTEAFF.

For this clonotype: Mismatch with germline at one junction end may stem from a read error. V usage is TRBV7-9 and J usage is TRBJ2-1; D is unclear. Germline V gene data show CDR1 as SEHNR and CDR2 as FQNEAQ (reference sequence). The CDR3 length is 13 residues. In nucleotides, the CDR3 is TGTTCCAGCAGCTTCCCTCCGTACGATGAGCAGTTCTTC. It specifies CSSSFPPYDEQFF.

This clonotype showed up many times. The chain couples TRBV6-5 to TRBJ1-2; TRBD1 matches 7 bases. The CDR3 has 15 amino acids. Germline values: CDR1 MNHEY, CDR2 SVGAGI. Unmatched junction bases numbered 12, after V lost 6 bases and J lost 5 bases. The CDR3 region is CASRTPGAGGYGYTF. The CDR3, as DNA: TGTGCCAGCAGAACACCTGGGGCAGGGGGATATGGCTACACCTTC.

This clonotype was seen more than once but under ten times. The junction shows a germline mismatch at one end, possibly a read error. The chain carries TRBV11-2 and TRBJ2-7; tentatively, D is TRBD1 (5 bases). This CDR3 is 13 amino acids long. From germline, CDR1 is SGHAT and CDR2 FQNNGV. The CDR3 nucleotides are TGTGTCAGCAGCTTACAGACAGCCTACGAGCAGTACTTC. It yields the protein CVSSLQTAYEQYF. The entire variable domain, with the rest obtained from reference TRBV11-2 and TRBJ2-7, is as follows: EAGVAQSPRYKIIEKRQSVAFWCNPISGHATLYWYQQILGQGPKLLIQFQNNGVVDDSQLPKDRFSAERLKGVDSTLKIQPAKLEDSAVYLCVSSLQTAYEQYFGPGTRLTVT.

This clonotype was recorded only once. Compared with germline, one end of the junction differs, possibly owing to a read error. Here the CDR3 DNA reads TGTGCCGGCAGCTTTGGGAGAACAGGGGACCCCTACGAGCAGTACTTC. Its translation: CAGSFGRTGDPYEQYF. The genes are TRBV11-2 and TRBJ2-7, with 7 bases fitting TRBD1. This CDR3 spans 16 amino acids. Per the germline V gene, CDR1 is SGHAT and CDR2 is FQNNGV.

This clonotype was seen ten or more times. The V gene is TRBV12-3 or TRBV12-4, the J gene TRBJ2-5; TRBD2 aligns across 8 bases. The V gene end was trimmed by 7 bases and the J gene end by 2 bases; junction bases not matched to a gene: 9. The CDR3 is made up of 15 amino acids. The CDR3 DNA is TGTGCCAGCACCTGGCACCAGCGGGGGCAAGAGACCCAGTACTTC. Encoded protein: CASTWHQRGQETQYF.

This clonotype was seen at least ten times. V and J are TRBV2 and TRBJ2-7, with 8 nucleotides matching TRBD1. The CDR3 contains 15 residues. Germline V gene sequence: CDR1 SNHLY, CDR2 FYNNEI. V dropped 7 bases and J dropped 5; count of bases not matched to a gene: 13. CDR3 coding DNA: TGTGCCAGCACCAGAGCCGGACAGGGTACCGACGAGCAGTACTTC. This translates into CASTRAGQGTDEQYF.

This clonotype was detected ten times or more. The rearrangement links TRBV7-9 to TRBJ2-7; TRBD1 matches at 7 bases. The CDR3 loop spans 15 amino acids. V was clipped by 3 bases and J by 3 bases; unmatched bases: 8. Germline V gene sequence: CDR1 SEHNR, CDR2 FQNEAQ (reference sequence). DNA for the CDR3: TGTGCCAGCAGCTTCTTTCCGAGGGACAGCTACGAGCAGTACTTC. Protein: CASSFFPRDSYEQYF.

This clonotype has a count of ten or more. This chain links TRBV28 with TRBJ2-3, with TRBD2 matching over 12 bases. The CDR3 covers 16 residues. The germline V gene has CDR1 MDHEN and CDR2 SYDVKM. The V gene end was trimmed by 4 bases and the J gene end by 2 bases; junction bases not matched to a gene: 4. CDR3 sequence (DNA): TGTGCCAGCAGTTGGACTAGCGGGGAAAACACAGATACGCAGTATTTT. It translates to CASSWTSGENTDTQYF.

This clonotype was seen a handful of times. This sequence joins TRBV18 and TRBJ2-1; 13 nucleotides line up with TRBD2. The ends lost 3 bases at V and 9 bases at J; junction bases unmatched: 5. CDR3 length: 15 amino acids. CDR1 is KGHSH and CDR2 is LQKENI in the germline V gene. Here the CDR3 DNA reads TGTGCCAGCTCACCGGGACTAGCGGGATACGGTGAGCAGTTCTTC. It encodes CASSPGLAGYGEQFF.

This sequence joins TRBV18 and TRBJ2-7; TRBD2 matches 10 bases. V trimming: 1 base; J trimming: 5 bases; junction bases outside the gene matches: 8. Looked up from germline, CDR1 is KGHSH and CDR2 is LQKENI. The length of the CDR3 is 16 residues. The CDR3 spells CASSPLKRGGIDEQYF. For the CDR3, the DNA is TGTGCCAGCTCACCACTCAAGCGGGGGGGGATCGACGAGCAGTACTTC.

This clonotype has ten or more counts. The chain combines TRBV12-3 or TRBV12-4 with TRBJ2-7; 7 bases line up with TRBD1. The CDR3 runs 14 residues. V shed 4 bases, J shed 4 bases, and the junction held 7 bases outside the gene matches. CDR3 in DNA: TGTGCCAGCAGTTCCGGACAGGACCCGTACGAGCAGTACTTC. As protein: CASSSGQDPYEQYF.